Listed below are T cell receptor beta chains from one sample, sequenced in a study of CD8 T cells in Susac syndrome. TCRdb itself ran the immunoSEQ multiplex PCR reads through MiXCR, one entry per CDR3 protein. Of about 190,000 distinct CDR3 sequences listed, over 90% are singletons. Sequencing used CD8+ T cells from PBMCs. The receptors were gathered from a human donor with Susac syndrome. CDR3s include the opening cysteine and the closing phenylalanine or tryptophan. Each record gives: clone size, D gene, J gene, V gene, CDR3 protein, CDR3 DNA. A D gene is named only where the DNA matches it firmly. Clone size is stated in some rows and not others, as once, few, many or a class when expanded.

NA TRBD1 TRBJ2-4 TRBV28 CASGPRDRIPKNIQYF TGTGCCAGCGGACCCCGGGACAGAATTCCCAAAAACATTCAGTACTTC
NA NA TRBJ1-1 TRBV7-9 CASSPSTGIEAFF TGTGCCAGCAGCCCGTCGACAGGCATTGAAGCTTTCTTT
once NA TRBJ2-5 TRBV28 CASSFAPGQETQYF TGTGCCAGCAGTTTCGCCCCAGGGCAAGAGACCCAGTACTTC
NA TRBD1 TRBJ1-5 TRBV27 CASSPTGTGYQPQHF TGTGCCAGCAGTCCCACGGGGACAGGGTACCAGCCCCAGCATTTT
NA TRBD1 TRBJ2-7 TRBV25-1 CASSRQGSPYEQYF TGTGCCAGTTCCAGACAGGGAAGTCCCTACGAGCAGTACTTC
NA NA TRBJ2-7 TRBV11-2 CASSSMAQSSYEQYF TGTGCCAGCAGCTCGATGGCCCAGAGCTCCTACGAGCAGTACTTC
NA NA TRBJ1-2 TRBV30 CAWSFPRQIYGYTF TGTGCCTGGAGTTTCCCAAGACAGATCTATGGCTACACCTTC
NA NA TRBJ1-2 TRBV4-1 CASSQVEELIGGYTF TGCGCCAGCAGCCAAGTGGAAGAGCTAATCGGGGGCTACACCTTC
NA NA TRBJ1-2 TRBV29-1 CSVESGKLYGYTF TGCAGCGTTGAATCCGGGAAACTCTATGGCTACACCTTC
NA TRBD2 TRBJ2-1 TRBV2 CASSESLAGPYNEQFF TGTGCCAGCAGTGAATCTCTAGCGGGACCTTACAATGAGCAGTTCTTC
NA NA TRBJ2-7 TRBV2 CASSGVNEQYF TGTGCCAGCAGTGGAGTTAACGAGCAGTACTTC
NA NA TRBJ1-6 TRBV2 CASTPRRDSPLHF TGTGCCAGCACTCCGCGTAGGGATTCACCCCTCCACTTT
NA NA TRBJ2-4 TRBV7-2 CASSPRVAKNIQYF TGTGCCAGCAGCCCGCGGGTAGCCAAAAACATTCAGTACTTC
NA NA TRBJ1-4 TRBV11-2 CASRNPGTNEKLFF TGTGCCAGCAGGAACCCCGGAACTAATGAAAAACTGTTTTTT
once NA TRBJ1-3 TRBV27 CASSLGGLNTIYF TGTGCCAGCAGTTTGGGGGGTCTTAACACCATATATTTT
NA NA TRBJ2-3 TRBV5-1 CASSLGASAYPTDTQYF TGCGCCAGCAGCTTGGGGGCCTCAGCCTACCCCACAGATACGCAGTATTTT
once TRBD1 TRBJ1-1 TRBV30 CAWSRGQGAVEAFF TGTGCCTGGAGTAGGGGACAGGGGGCGGTTGAAGCTTTCTTT
NA NA TRBJ1-5 TRBV11-2 CASSLGADFQPQHF TGTGCCAGCAGCTTAGGGGCAGACTTCCAGCCCCAGCATTTT
once NA TRBJ1-2 TRBV24-1 CATSDTTANYGYTF TGTGCCACCAGTGATACGACAGCTAACTATGGCTACACCTTC
NA TRBD2 TRBJ2-1 TRBV9 CASSASGDYNEQFF TGTGCCAGCAGCGCTAGCGGAGATTACAATGAGCAGTTCTTC
NA NA TRBJ2-7 TRBV2 CASSELGGVYEQYF TGTGCCAGCAGTGAATTAGGGGGGGTCTACGAGCAGTACTTC
NA NA TRBJ2-1 TRBV7-2 CALAGAAAGGVGPYNEQFF TGTGCACTTGCGGGCGCTGCAGCAGGAGGCGTCGGGCCGTACAATGAGCAGTTCTTC
NA NA TRBJ2-1 TRBV11-2 CASSHPRQETVYNEQFF TGTGCCAGCAGTCACCCCCGTCAGGAAACCGTCTACAATGAGCAGTTCTTC
NA TRBD1 TRBJ2-5 TRBV7-6 CASSLAWTGKETQYF TGTGCCAGCAGCTTAGCGTGGACAGGGAAAGAGACCCAGTACTTC
NA TRBD2 TRBJ2-1 TRBV15 CATSRVSLAGGPRSYNEQFF TGTGCCACCAGCAGAGTATCCCTAGCGGGGGGGCCTCGCTCCTACAATGAGCAGTTCTTC
NA NA TRBJ2-6 TRBV27 CASSHLDVTGANVLTF TGTGCCAGCAGTCACCTCGACGTTACTGGGGCCAACGTCCTGACTTTC
once NA TRBJ1-1 TRBV4-2 CASGESGNTEAFF TGTGCCAGCGGAGAATCTGGAAACACTGAAGCTTTCTTT
NA TRBD1 TRBJ2-1 TRBV11-2 CASSQPGQGYYNEQFF TGTGCCAGCAGCCAGCCGGGACAGGGATACTACAATGAGCAGTTCTTC